Presented here are 9 T cell receptor beta chains from one specimen sequenced in a study of T cell responses to AZD1222 COVID-19 vaccine. Clones were sequenced by immunoSEQ multiplex PCR, and TCRdb holds only the in-frame ones, with some missing. The sample lists around 50,000 clones, about 80% occurring once. This material consisted of peripheral blood, taken on day 0 of AZD1222 vaccination. These TCRs come from an adult in good health.

This clone has more than one count but fewer than ten. The chain employs TRBV10-1 and TRBJ1-2; no reliable D call. Germline values: CDR1 WNHNN, CDR2 SYGVQD (reference sequence). This CDR3 contains 14 residues. V was trimmed by 0 bases and J by 3 bases, leaving 8 bases between them. The CDR3 coding sequence is TGCGCCAGCAGTGAGTCAGGCGTGTACTATGGCTACACCTTC. As protein: CASSESGVYYGYTF.

The chain recombines TRBV6-1 with TRBJ1-1; possible D gene TRBD1, 6 bases. Trimming removed 6 bases from V and 0 bases from J, with 11 bases in between. From germline, CDR1 is MNHNS and CDR2 SASEGT. There are 14 residues in the CDR3. CDR3 in DNA: TGTGCCAGCAGACCCACAGGGATGAACACTGAAGCTTTCTTT. It is translated as CASRPTGMNTEAFF.

The chain combines TRBV5-5 with TRBJ2-7, with D uncertain. Per germline, CDR1 SGHKS and CDR2 YYEKEE (reference sequence). The CDR3 is 14 amino acids. The ends were cut back, 0 bases at V and 1 base at J, with 8 bases in the middle. Here the CDR3 reads CASSLVGASYEQYF. The CDR3 DNA sequence: TGTGCCAGCAGCTTGGTAGGAGCATCCTACGAGCAGTACTTC.

The V gene is TRBV5-1, the J gene TRBJ2-2; D possibly corresponds to TRBD1 (5 bases). CDR1 is SGHRS, CDR2 YFSETQ, per germline. The CDR3 consists of 16 residues. Trimming removed 4 bases at V and 2 bases at J, with 15 bases between. CDR3 sequence (DNA): TGCGCCAGCAGCCCCGGCTGGACAATAAACACCGGGGAGCTGTTTTTT. It is translated as CASSPGWTINTGELFF.

The rearrangement links TRBV28 to TRBJ2-7; the D is unclear. Per the germline V gene, CDR1 is MDHEN and CDR2 is SYDVKM. The CDR3 contains 12 residues. V was cut by 8 bases and J by 1 base, with 9 bases left in between. DNA for the CDR3: TGTGCCAGCCTTGACGGGTCCTACGAGCAGTACTTC. It codes for CASLDGSYEQYF.

V usage is TRBV20-1 and J usage is TRBJ2-5, with 12 bases fitting TRBD2. The CDR3 is 16 amino acids. The germline V gene has CDR1 DFQATT and CDR2 SNEGSKA (reference sequence). V was clipped by 3 bases and J by 4 bases; unmatched bases: 9. CDR3 residues: CSASWELAGGGETQYF. DNA for the CDR3: TGCAGTGCTAGTTGGGAACTAGCGGGAGGTGGAGAGACCCAGTACTTC.

CDR3 loop: CASSPPKTGMGTEAFF. CDR3 in DNA: TGTGCCAGCAGCCCTCCCAAGACAGGGATGGGTACTGAAGCTTTCTTT. The chain employs TRBV21-1 and TRBJ1-1; TRBD1 is taken as the D call from the table, unchecked against the DNA. TRBV21-1 is flagged as a pseudogene. The CDR3 consists of 16 residues.

The chain recombines TRBV18 with TRBJ2-7; D unclear. Germline assignment: CDR1 KGHSH and CDR2 LQKENI. The germline V and J ends were trimmed by 6 bases and 0 bases, with 15 bases remaining between them. This CDR3 is 15 amino acids long. The CDR3 loop reads CASSHDWSRSYEQYF. The CDR3, as DNA: TGTGCCAGCTCCCACGACTGGAGCCGCTCCTACGAGCAGTACTTC.

The gene calls are TRBV4-3 and TRBJ1-3, with D uncertain. CDR3 length equals 16 residues. Germline CDR1 LGHNA, CDR2 YSLEER. Trimming left V 6 bases short and J 0 bases short, with 15 bases between. The CDR3 spells CASSPDLGISGNTIYF. DNA for the CDR3: TGCGCCAGCAGTCCCGATTTGGGGATCTCTGGAAACACCATATATTTT.